This T cell receptor beta chain was sequenced during a study of CD8+CD57+ T cells in acquired aplastic anemia. Across the whole study: The average for DNA from sorted CD4+ and CD8+ cells was roughly 3 ug.

TCR beta VDJ combinations and CDR3 sequences were profiled from genomic DNA. TCRdb used MiXCR to reprocess the reads, holding one entry per CDR3 protein. The data show around 200,000 distinct CDR3 sequences, with approximately 65% seen just once and around 58% held by the top ten. A note on this clonotype: Its specificity is unknown.

CD8+CD57+ cell expansion had been shown by flow cytometry in patients chosen for sequencing. The patients all had a severe acquired aplastic anemia diagnosis. Losses at the gene ends were 5 bases for V and 9 bases for J; bases not matched to a gene: 15. The germline CDR1 and CDR2 sequences are SGHTA and FQGNSA. The CDR3 is 16 residues long. General observations from the study: Patient and control CD8+ Simpson's diversity was not significantly different. About 28 sequences, all CD8+ CDR3, were shared between patients and controls.

The chain joins TRBV7-2 to TRBJ2-1, with 8 bases identical to TRBD2. This clonotype originated in a human donor with aplastic anemia. Sequencing input: sorted CD4+, CD8+, or CD8+CD57+ T cells (not recorded which) from PBMCs. The CDR3 DNA sequence: TGTGCCAGCAGCCCAGGGGCTCTAGCGGGTAAGGTTGAGCAGTTCTTC. Translated, it gives CASSPGALAGKVEQFF.